This TCR beta chain emerged from a study of CD8 T cells in ankylosing spondylitis. Study-wide results and limits: Both synovial fluid and blood in reactive arthritis had previously been reported to carry some motif variants. A TCR beta motif of under ten highly homologous variants appeared characteristic of ankylosing spondylitis blood. Reports say disease-linked clones showed up significantly more in matched ankylosing spondylitis synovial fluid. Clones linked to disease, bearing a CD8+ phenotype, were relatively rare in peripheral blood.

This clonotype was found a few times. Its antigen is unidentified. As the method for making TCR beta libraries, quantitative 5'-RACE with molecular barcodes was used. Each CDR3 protein gets one entry after TCRdb re-called the 5' RACE reads with MiXCR. The table shows about 220,000 distinct CDR3 sequences, with 7.3% occurring only once. The germline CDR1 and CDR2 sequences are MNHEY and SVGAGI. The CDR3 is 15 amino acids. Deletions cut 4 bases from V and 4 bases from J, with 16 bases between. The sequence was collected from a male donor with ankylosing spondylitis. V gene TRBV6-5 combines with J gene TRBJ2-5; D is perhaps TRBD2 (7 bases). Sequenced sample: blood, either unsorted or a sorted T cell fraction (not recorded which). This CDR3 reads CASSLPWGGPETQYF. CDR3 coding DNA: TGTGCCAGCAGTTTGCCGTGGGGGGGCCCAGAGACCCAGTACTTC.